Listed here are 21 T cell receptor beta chains from one sample, sequenced in a study of blood T cell repertoires in COVID-19. Profiled with immunoSEQ multiplex PCR; TCRdb holds only in-frame clones, not every one. Counted here are 90,000 to 150,000 clones, around 88% occurring once; the ten biggest clones make up 0.88%. The specimen sequenced was peripheral blood. These receptors all stem from a woman aged 45-60 years with active or convalescent COVID-19.

V and J are TRBV19 and TRBJ2-4; 9 nucleotides agree with TRBD2. Germline-derived CDR1 and CDR2 are LNHDA and SQIVND (reference sequence). The CDR3 contains 16 residues. V lost 3 bases and J lost 3; bases outside the gene matches: 6. The CDR3 sequence: CASSIAGGPGKNIQYF. Written as DNA, the CDR3 is TGTGCCAGTAGTATTGCGGGAGGGCCCGGCAAAAACATTCAGTACTTC.

This clone was detected only a few times. The chain has TRBV9 and TRBJ2-2, with 9 bases fitting TRBD2. Trimming took 4 bases from V and 8 from J; bases not matched to a gene: 12. CDR1 is SGDLS, CDR2 YYNGEE, per germline. The length of the CDR3 is 16 residues. CDR3 in amino acids: CASSPPGTSRVGELFF. DNA for the CDR3: TGTGCCAGCAGCCCTCCCGGGACTAGCCGGGTAGGGGAGCTGTTTTTT.

The chain couples TRBV3-1 (or the pseudogene TRBV3-2) to TRBJ2-2, with TRBD2 identical over 9 bases. Germline V gene data show CDR1 as LGHDT and CDR2 as YNNKEL (reference sequence). The CDR3 totals 16 residues. V trimming: 4 bases; J trimming: 6 bases; junction bases outside the gene matches: 9. The CDR3 DNA follows: TGTGCCAGCAGCCGCCCTAGCGGGATGAAATCCGGGGAGCTGTTTTTT. The encoded protein is CASSRPSGMKSGELFF.

The V call is TRBV2, the J call TRBJ2-3; D remains unclear. The V end lost 3 bases, the J end lost 2 bases, and 6 bases lay between the germline ends. The CDR3 has 13 residues. Germline V gives CDR1 SNHLY, CDR2 FYNNEI. The CDR3 spells CASSDGYTDTQYF. CDR3 DNA sequence: TGTGCCAGCAGTGACGGGTACACAGATACGCAGTATTTT.

The rearrangement links TRBV2 to TRBJ2-7; perhaps TRBD2 as D (6 bases). CDR1 SNHLY and CDR2 FYNNEI come from the germline V gene. The CDR3 consists of 14 residues. V was cut by 6 bases and J by 6 bases, with 18 bases left in between. Written as DNA, the CDR3 is TGTGCCAGCAGAGAAAGGAGGGACCCCCTCGAGCAGTACTTC. It yields the protein CASRERRDPLEQYF.

J is TRBJ2-7 and V is TRBV2; the match to TRBD1 covers 10 bases. From germline, CDR1 is SNHLY and CDR2 FYNNEI. This CDR3 is 14 amino acids long. Trimming at V came to 7 bases and at J to 2 bases, leaving 5 bases not matched to a gene. Here the CDR3 DNA reads TGTGCCAGCAAAGCCGGACAGGGGGCCTACGAGCAGTACTTC. This gives the protein CASKAGQGAYEQYF.

The J gene is TRBJ1-2, the V gene TRBV11-2, with unresolved D. Looked up from germline, CDR1 is SGHAT and CDR2 is FQNNGV. Trimming cost V 6 bases and J 6 bases, with 11 bases left between them. The CDR3 has 12 residues. CDR3 residues: CASSMNGDGYTF. CDR3 DNA sequence: TGTGCCAGCAGTATGAATGGAGATGGCTACACCTTC.

This chain links TRBV18 with TRBJ2-2; possible D gene TRBD1, 5 bases. The CDR3 runs 15 residues. V was cut by 3 bases and J by 0 bases, with 8 bases left in between. CDR1 and CDR2 (germline): KGHSH, LQKENI. CDR3 DNA sequence: TGTGCCAGCTCACCTGTCAGGGCGAACACCGGGGAGCTGTTTTTT. Translating gives CASSPVRANTGELFF.

The gene calls are TRBV18 and TRBJ2-5; D call uncertain. The CDR3 has 13 amino acids. V lost 2 bases, J lost 9 bases, and 13 bases lay in between. Germline values: CDR1 KGHSH, CDR2 LQKENI. CDR3 coding DNA: TGTGCCAGCTCACCAGGCGGAAACCAAGCCCAGTACTTC. Translated: CASSPGGNQAQYF.

This chain uses TRBV3-1 (or the pseudogene TRBV3-2) with TRBJ2-2; D remains unclear. V gave up 1 base and J gave up 7 bases, with 7 bases separating them. The CDR3 has 13 residues. Germline lookup yields CDR1 LGHDT and CDR2 YNNKEL (reference sequence). The DNA of the CDR3 is TGTGCCAGCAGCCAAGTTGGCCGCGGGGAGCTGTTTTTT. It yields the protein CASSQVGRGELFF.

In its sample, this clone was seen once. The chain uses TRBV21-1 and TRBJ2-3; TRBD1 is the table's D call and was not checked against the DNA. TRBV21-1 is marked as a pseudogene. CDR3 size: 16 residues. The CDR3, as DNA: TGTGCCAGCAGCAAATTACCGGGACAGGGCACAGATACGCAGTATTTT. This encodes CASSKLPGQGTDTQYF.

In this sample, this clone turned up once. The chain uses TRBV5-5 and TRBJ2-3; TRBD1 agrees at 7 bases. The length of the CDR3 is 14 residues. The V gene's germline CDR1 is SGHKS and CDR2 YYEKEE (reference sequence). Trimming took 4 bases from V and 3 from J; bases not matched to a gene: 5. CDR3 sequence: CASSPWDSTDTQYF. The CDR3 DNA reads as TGTGCCAGCAGCCCGTGGGACAGTACAGATACGCAGTATTTT.

The gene calls are TRBV5-6 and TRBJ2-1; D possibly corresponds to TRBD2 (6 bases). Germline values: CDR1 SGHDT, CDR2 YYEEEE. The ends were cut back, 5 bases at V and 5 bases at J, with 17 bases in the middle. There are 15 residues in the CDR3. The CDR3 is CASRPSGLRHNEQFF. Written as DNA, the CDR3 is TGTGCCAGCAGACCGTCTGGACTAAGGCACAATGAGCAGTTCTTC.

This chain uses TRBV10-1 with TRBJ2-1, with 9 nucleotides matching TRBD2. This CDR3 contains 16 residues. Germline-derived CDR1 and CDR2 are WNHNN and SYGVQD (reference sequence). V lost 7 bases to trimming and J lost 10 bases; unmatched junction nucleotides: 17. CDR3 in DNA: TGCGCCAGCATCACCCCCCCGGGCGGGAGGGCGCTGGAGCAGTTCTTC. This sequence encodes CASITPPGGRALEQFF.

The rearrangement uses TRBV5-5 and TRBJ1-2, with D possibly TRBD1 on 6 matching bases. The germline V and J ends were trimmed by 4 bases and 8 bases, with 12 bases remaining between them. Germline V gene lookup returns CDR1 SGHKS and CDR2 YYEKEE (reference sequence). This CDR3 region has 12 residues. The CDR3 here is CASSKQGAGYTF. The CDR3 bases are TGTGCCAGCAGCAAACAGGGCGCAGGCTACACCTTC.

The count of this clone is one. The rearrangement uses TRBV11-2 and TRBJ2-7; maybe TRBD2 (6 bases). CDR3 length equals 12 residues. The germline V gene has CDR1 SGHAT and CDR2 FQNNGV. V lost 4 bases and J lost 6, with 10 bases in between. Here the CDR3 DNA reads TGTGCCAGCAGCTCGGGACTTGGCGAGCAGTACTTC. Protein sequence: CASSSGLGEQYF.

The chain uses TRBV11-2 and TRBJ2-2; possibly TRBD1 for D (5 bases). The germline V gene has CDR1 SGHAT and CDR2 FQNNGV. V was pared by 4 bases and J by 7 bases, with 7 bases between. The CDR3 is 12 amino acids. As DNA, the CDR3 is TGTGCCAGCAGCTCAGGGATCGGGGAGCTGTTTTTT. Translated: CASSSGIGELFF.

The chain is built from TRBV10-3 and TRBJ2-3, with 14 bases lining up with TRBD2. The CDR3 loop spans 14 amino acids. CDR1 is ENHRY, CDR2 SYGVKD, per germline. V was clipped by 6 bases and J by 6 bases; unmatched bases: 2. CDR3 amino acids: CAIRTSGRGDTQYF. The CDR3 DNA sequence: TGTGCCATCAGGACTAGCGGGAGGGGGGATACGCAGTATTTT.

The chain combines TRBV4-1 with TRBJ2-7; a weak D match, TRBD1 (6 bases). The CDR3 extends over 15 amino acids. Trimming took off 2 bases at V and 2 bases at J, with 13 bases between the two ends. The germline V gene has CDR1 MGHRA and CDR2 YSYEKL. The CDR3 sequence: CASSQSIEGAYEQYF. DNA for the CDR3: TGCGCCAGCAGCCAATCCATAGAGGGGGCCTACGAGCAGTACTTC.

This chain connects TRBV7-8 to TRBJ1-4; TRBD1 matches 7 bases. This CDR3 is built from 14 residues. The V gene end was trimmed by 5 bases and the J gene end by 4 bases; junction bases not matched to a gene: 4. CDR1 and CDR2 from the germline V gene are SGHVS and FQNEAQ. The CDR3: CASSQGQFNEKLFF. In DNA form, the CDR3 reads TGTGCCAGCAGCCAGGGACAGTTTAATGAAAAACTGTTTTTT.

CDR3 protein: CASSRSTGGYGYTF. The CDR3 DNA sequence: TGCGCCAGCAGTCGGAGTACAGGGGGCTATGGCTACACCTTC. The chain combines TRBV5-1 with TRBJ1-2, with 8 bases that match TRBD1. Trimming cost V 5 bases and J 4 bases; bases outside gene matches: 7. The CDR3 covers 14 residues. Germline V CDR1 and CDR2: SGHRS, YFSETQ.